Following are 17 T cell receptor beta chains from one sample sequenced in a study of T cells in Graves' hyperthyroidism and ophthalmopathy. TCR beta CDR3 regions were amplified from RNA transcripts. HTBI primers were used for first-round RT-PCR of the TCR CDR3. TCRdb recomputed calls from the multiplex PCR reads with MiXCR, one row per CDR3 protein. The sample includes more than 350,000 distinct CDR3 sequences, about 18% of them seen just once. Sequenced: blood. These receptors were collected from a woman in her 30s with Graves' hyperthyroidism that later progressed to Graves' ophthalmopathy.

This clonotype was seen ten or more times. V and J are TRBV6-2 or TRBV6-3 and TRBJ2-7; the D is unclear. This CDR3 has 14 amino acids. Trimming left V 2 bases short and J 0 bases short, with 8 bases between. Germline CDR1 and CDR2: MNHEY and SVGEGT. CDR3 bases: TGTGCCAGCAGTTACGGGTGGAGCTCCTACGAGCAGTACTTC. Translation: CASSYGWSSYEQYF.

At least ten counts were recorded for this clonotype. This sequence joins TRBV20-1 and TRBJ1-3; no clear D gene. The germline CDR1 and CDR2 sequences are DFQATT and SNEGSKA (reference sequence). V dropped 3 bases and J dropped 8 bases, with 14 bases sitting between them. This CDR3 is built from 13 residues. Here the CDR3 DNA reads TGCAGTGCTAGTTCTTCTAAATCGCACACCATATATTTT. Translation gives CSASSSKSHTIYF.

This clonotype came up many times. Relative to the germline gene, one junction end is altered; a read error may explain this. V is TRBV6-1 and J is TRBJ2-1, with TRBD2 matching over 10 bases. CDR1 and CDR2 from the germline V gene are MNHNS and SASEGT. The CDR3 is made up of 15 amino acids. CDR3 amino acids: CASREGLAAHNEQFF. The DNA of the CDR3 is TGTGCCAGCAGGGAAGGACTAGCGGCCCACAATGAGCAGTTCTTC.

This clonotype was observed at least ten times. The chain links TRBV7-8 to TRBJ1-1; D might be TRBD1 (5 bases). This CDR3 contains 13 residues. Looked up from germline, CDR1 is SGHVS and CDR2 is FQNEAQ. V gave up 0 bases and J gave up 6 bases, with 8 bases separating them. CDR3 sequence (DNA): TGTGCCAGCAGCTTAGCCGGGGGTTCTGAAGCTTTCTTT. It translates to CASSLAGGSEAFF.

This clonotype turned up a few times. The chain joins TRBV7-2 to TRBJ2-4, with D perhaps TRBD1 (5 bases). V was pared by 2 bases and J by 6 bases, with 14 bases between. Germline CDR1 reads SGHTA; CDR2 reads FQGNSA. The CDR3 has 15 residues. The CDR3 region has the DNA TGTGCCAGCAGCTTAAGTCTCCAGGGAACAAACATTCAGTACTTC. It translates to CASSLSLQGTNIQYF.

In its sample, this clonotype was seen many times. The chain couples TRBV9 to TRBJ2-2; no definite D call. Germline CDR1 and CDR2: SGDLS and YYNGEE. V was shortened by 0 bases and J by 0 bases, with 9 bases between the two germline ends. The CDR3 extends over 16 amino acids. The CDR3, as DNA: TGTGCCAGCAGCGTAGTTGACGGAGCGAACACCGGGGAGCTGTTTTTT. Its translation is CASSVVDGANTGELFF.

This clonotype was detected only a few times. Since a much larger clone is just one base distant, this may be a read error. This CDR3 is missing its conserved last phenylalanine or tryptophan, likely due to a read error. The chain couples TRBV7-8 to TRBJ2-5; 10 bases map to TRBD2. In germline, CDR1 is SGHVS, CDR2 FQNEAQ. The CDR3 consists of 15 residues. J was trimmed by 6 bases and V by 2 bases; bases with no gene match: 6. The CDR3 DNA sequence: TGTGCCAGCAGCTTACAGCGGGGGGGCTTAAAGACCCAGTACCTC. Its protein product is CASSLQRGGLKTQYL.

At least ten counts were recorded for this clonotype. This sequence joins TRBV6-2 or TRBV6-3 and TRBJ2-3, with TRBD2 matching over 11 bases. V trimming: 6 bases; J trimming: 4 bases; junction bases outside the gene matches: 3. CDR3 length equals 14 residues. CDR1 and CDR2 from the germline V gene are MNHEY and SVGEGT. The CDR3 sequence is CASRLAGESDTQYF. CDR3 in DNA: TGTGCCAGCAGACTAGCGGGAGAATCAGATACGCAGTATTTT.

V is TRBV4-1 and J is TRBJ2-1; 9 bases are a match to TRBD1. The germline V gene has CDR1 MGHRA and CDR2 YSYEKL. V was pared by 6 bases and J by 2 bases, with 11 bases of the junction left unmatched. This CDR3 is built from 17 residues. Written as DNA, the CDR3 is TGCGCCAGCAGACACCTACCGGGACAGGGCACCTACAATGAGCAGTTCTTC. Protein product: CASRHLPGQGTYNEQFF.

The rearrangement links TRBV9 to TRBJ1-6; 10 bases match TRBD1. Per the germline V gene, CDR1 is SGDLS and CDR2 is YYNGEE. Trimming removed 4 bases from V and 10 bases from J; junction bases left unmatched: 8. This CDR3 comprises 15 residues. The CDR3 loop reads CASSRPGQGQSPLHF. The CDR3 DNA sequence: TGTGCCAGCAGCCGACCGGGACAGGGGCAATCACCCCTCCACTTT.

The chain carries TRBV11-2 and TRBJ2-3; 9 bases fit TRBD2. The CDR3 has 16 residues. The junction had 6 bases not matched to a gene; V was cut back by 5 bases and J by 0 bases. Germline lookup yields CDR1 SGHAT and CDR2 FQNNGV. In DNA, the CDR3 is TGTGCCAGCAGCCCTACAGGGACTAGCAGCACAGATACGCAGTATTTT. It is translated as CASSPTGTSSTDTQYF. Filled out from reference TRBV11-2 and TRBJ2-3, the complete variable domain reads EAGVAQSPRYKIIEKRQSVAFWCNPISGHATLYWYQQILGQGPKLLIQFQNNGVVDDSQLPKDRFSAERLKGVDSTLKIQPAKLEDSAVYLCASSPTGTSSTDTQYFGPGTRLTVL.

This clonotype has ten or more counts. The genes are TRBV28 and TRBJ2-1; 11 bases are shared with TRBD1. Trimming at V came to 5 bases and at J to 9 bases, leaving 9 bases not matched to a gene. The CDR3 totals 15 residues. CDR1 and CDR2 from the germline V gene are MDHEN and SYDVKM. In DNA form, the CDR3 reads TGTGCCAGCAGTCCCGGACAGGGGGCGAGCCCTGAGCAGTTCTTC. It codes for CASSPGQGASPEQFF.

V and J are TRBV3-1 and TRBJ1-4; D not certain. The germline V and J ends were trimmed by 4 bases and 7 bases, with 16 bases remaining between them. Germline assignment: CDR1 LGHDT and CDR2 YNNKEL (reference sequence). CDR3 length equals 15 residues. CDR3 sequence reads: CASSRGPGSGEKLFF. CDR3 nucleotide sequence: TGTGCCAGCAGCCGCGGACCGGGGTCGGGTGAAAAACTGTTTTTT.

The table lists this clonotype with many counts. This rearrangement joins TRBV27 to TRBJ2-2; TRBD2 matches at 12 bases. The CDR3 has 16 residues. V shed 5 bases, J shed 6 bases, and the junction held 7 bases outside the gene matches. Germline loops: CDR1 MNHEY, CDR2 SMNVEV (reference sequence). The CDR3 nucleotides read TGTGCCAGCAGTCTGACTAGCGGGAGAATGGCCGGGGAGCTGTTTTTT. Protein product: CASSLTSGRMAGELFF.

This clonotype was detected many times. The rearrangement links TRBV5-1 to TRBJ2-2; a possible D gene is TRBD2 (6 bases). Trimming shortened V by 0 bases and J by 3 bases, and 9 bases separated the two germline ends. CDR1 is SGHRS and CDR2 is YFSETQ in the germline V gene. The CDR3 loop spans 15 amino acids. DNA of the CDR3: TGCGCCAGCAGCTTGGTTGGAGGGGACACCGGGGAGCTGTTTTTT. Translated, it gives CASSLVGGDTGELFF.

The sample holds many counts of this clonotype. J is TRBJ2-7 and V is TRBV7-6; 7 bases fit TRBD2. J was trimmed by 5 bases and V by 5 bases; bases with no gene match: 9. Germline lookup yields CDR1 SGHVS and CDR2 FNYEAQ. This CDR3 is built from 14 residues. The CDR3 sequence: CASSRGGSPHEQYF. DNA for the CDR3: TGTGCCAGCAGCCGGGGCGGGAGCCCCCACGAGCAGTACTTC.

This clonotype was found many times. This sequence joins TRBV20-1 and TRBJ2-1, with 7 bases identical to TRBD1. Germline lookup yields CDR1 DFQATT and CDR2 SNEGSKA (reference sequence). V lost 7 bases and J lost 4; bases outside the gene matches: 4. CDR3 length equals 12 residues. The CDR3 is CSGGQLYNEQFF. The CDR3 bases are TGCAGTGGGGGACAGCTTTACAATGAGCAGTTCTTC.